These 15 T cell receptor beta chains were sequenced from one sample in a study of blood T cell repertoires in COVID-19. Using immunoSEQ multiplex PCR, the repertoire was profiled, and TCRdb retains in-frame clones only, with some absent. In the table there are around 300,000 clones, around 90% of which are singletons. Source material: peripheral blood. All receptors come from a woman between 40 and 55 years old with COVID-19, enrolled during active disease.

The chain employs TRBV5-1 and TRBJ2-5; 9 bases map to TRBD2. Trimming took 4 bases from V and 3 from J; bases not matched to a gene: 1. The CDR3 runs 13 residues. CDR1 and CDR2 from the germline V gene are SGHRS and YFSETQ. In DNA form, the CDR3 reads TGCGCCAGCAGCGCGGGAGGGGAAGAGACCCAGTACTTC. Its translation: CASSAGGEETQYF.

This chain connects TRBV10-2 to TRBJ1-1; possibly TRBD1 for D (6 bases). Between the trimmed V and J ends, which lost 7 bases and 3 bases, there was a span of 18 bases. The CDR3 runs to 15 residues. In germline, CDR1 is WSHSY, CDR2 SAAADI. CDR3 loop: CASNLNPGHHTEAFF. In DNA form, the CDR3 reads TGCGCCAGCAACCTTAATCCGGGACACCACACTGAAGCTTTCTTT.

The chain is built from TRBV9 and TRBJ1-1; 7 bases align to TRBD1. Trimming took 0 bases from V and 9 from J; bases not matched to a gene: 5. There are 13 residues in the CDR3. Germline loops: CDR1 SGDLS, CDR2 YYNGEE. CDR3 amino acids: CASSVVQGEKAFF. In nucleotides, the CDR3 is TGTGCCAGCAGCGTAGTGCAGGGGGAGAAAGCTTTCTTT.

The chain has TRBV9 and TRBJ2-7, with unresolved D. CDR3 length: 14 residues. Germline V gene lookup returns CDR1 SGDLS and CDR2 YYNGEE. V was trimmed by 0 bases and J by 4 bases, leaving 11 bases between them. In nucleotides, the CDR3 is TGTGCCAGCAGCGTAGCTGGAGTCGGTTACGAGCAGTACTTC. Translation: CASSVAGVGYEQYF.

For the CDR3, the DNA is TGTGCCAGCAGCTTGTCCCCGGGCCCTAGGGGGGGCTACACCTTC. Translated, it gives CASSLSPGPRGGYTF. The rearrangement links TRBV5-5 to TRBJ1-2; tentative D call: TRBD1 (6 bases). CDR1 SGHKS and CDR2 YYEKEE come from the germline V gene (reference sequence). Deletions cut 1 base from V and 8 bases from J, with 18 bases between. The CDR3 length is 15 residues.

This chain connects TRBV5-5 to TRBJ1-1, with 11 bases lining up with TRBD1. CDR1 and CDR2 from the germline V gene are SGHKS and YYEKEE (reference sequence). The CDR3 sequence is 15 residues long. The V segment lost 5 bases and the J segment 1 base; nucleotides outside the gene matches: 4. CDR3: CASRGGQGENTEAFF. CDR3 nucleotides: TGTGCCAGCAGGGGGGGACAGGGGGAGAACACTGAAGCTTTCTTT.

The chain has TRBV7-2 and TRBJ2-1; tentatively, D is TRBD2 (7 bases). This CDR3 is 18 amino acids long. Germline V CDR1 and CDR2: SGHTA, FQGNSA. Trimming took 2 bases from V and 0 from J, leaving 17 bases between them. Here the CDR3 DNA reads TGTGCCAGCAGCTTATACCCCGGGGGGCTGGGCTCCTACAATGAGCAGTTCTTC. Residues: CASSLYPGGLGSYNEQFF.

The chain links TRBV4-3 to TRBJ1-2; 8 nucleotides align to TRBD1. J gave up 8 bases and V 0 bases, and 8 bases lay outside the gene matches. Germline V gives CDR1 LGHNA, CDR2 YSLEER. The CDR3 extends over 15 amino acids. The CDR3 reads CASSQDYRGKGGYTF. The CDR3 coding sequence is TGCGCCAGCAGCCAAGATTACAGGGGGAAAGGGGGCTACACCTTC.

The rearrangement links TRBV11-2 to TRBJ2-5, with D tentatively TRBD1 (6 bases). In germline, CDR1 is SGHAT, CDR2 FQNNGV. The length of the CDR3 is 14 residues. Between the trimmed V and J ends, which lost 6 bases and 5 bases, there was a span of 16 bases. The DNA of the CDR3 is TGTGCCAGCAGACAAACAGGGTTGTGGGAGACCCAGTACTTC. Residues: CASRQTGLWETQYF.

The chain uses TRBV7-8 and TRBJ1-6; D might be TRBD1 (5 bases). Per the germline V gene, CDR1 is SGHVS and CDR2 is FQNEAQ. The CDR3 runs 16 residues. V lost 5 bases, J lost 10 bases, and 21 bases lay in between. In nucleotides, the CDR3 is TGTGCCAGCAGCCCATATGGTGGCGGGGGATTATCACCCCTCCACTTT. It is translated as CASSPYGGGGLSPLHF.

This clone was seen more than once but under ten times. In nucleotides, the CDR3 is TGTGCCAGCAGTGAAGGGAGCCGATATAGCAATCAGCCCCAGCATTTT. Its translation: CASSEGSRYSNQPQHF. The J gene is TRBJ1-5, the V gene TRBV2; D remains unclear. In germline, CDR1 is SNHLY, CDR2 FYNNEI. CDR3 length: 16 residues. V lost 1 base to trimming and J lost 0 bases, with 10 bases between them.

The V and J genes are TRBV19 and TRBJ1-2; D may be TRBD1 (6 bases). The V end was cut by 4 bases, the J end by 8 bases, with 20 bases between. In germline, CDR1 is LNHDA, CDR2 SQIVND (reference sequence). The CDR3 covers 15 residues. In DNA form, the CDR3 reads TGTGCCAGTAGTAGCCAGGGGATCAGCTCGCGGGGCTACACCTTC. Its translation is CASSSQGISSRGYTF.

The chain couples TRBV29-1 to TRBJ2-5, with 7 bases aligning to TRBD1. There are 12 residues in the CDR3. Trimming cost V 1 base and J 5 bases; bases outside gene matches: 1. The germline V gene has CDR1 SQVTM and CDR2 ANQGSEA. This CDR3 reads CSVEGQGETQYF. Written as DNA, the CDR3 is TGCAGCGTTGAAGGACAGGGCGAGACCCAGTACTTC.

The V call is TRBV7-2, the J call TRBJ2-4; 11 positions agree with TRBD1. Trimming at V came to 5 bases and at J to 2 bases, leaving 2 bases not matched to a gene. The CDR3 covers 15 residues. Per the germline V gene, CDR1 is SGHTA and CDR2 is FQGNSA. CDR3 sequence (DNA): TGTGCCAGCAGCCGGGACAGGGGGTCCAAAAACATTCAGTACTTC. This codes for CASSRDRGSKNIQYF.

The chain is built from TRBV4-1 and TRBJ1-1; tentatively, D is TRBD1 (5 bases). The CDR3 is made up of 14 amino acids. Trimming cost V 2 bases and J 3 bases, with 10 bases left between them. Germline V lookup: CDR1 MGHRA, CDR2 YSYEKL. Here the CDR3 DNA reads TGCGCCAGCAGCCAATTTATCAGGGACACTGAAGCTTTCTTT. Translating it yields CASSQFIRDTEAFF.